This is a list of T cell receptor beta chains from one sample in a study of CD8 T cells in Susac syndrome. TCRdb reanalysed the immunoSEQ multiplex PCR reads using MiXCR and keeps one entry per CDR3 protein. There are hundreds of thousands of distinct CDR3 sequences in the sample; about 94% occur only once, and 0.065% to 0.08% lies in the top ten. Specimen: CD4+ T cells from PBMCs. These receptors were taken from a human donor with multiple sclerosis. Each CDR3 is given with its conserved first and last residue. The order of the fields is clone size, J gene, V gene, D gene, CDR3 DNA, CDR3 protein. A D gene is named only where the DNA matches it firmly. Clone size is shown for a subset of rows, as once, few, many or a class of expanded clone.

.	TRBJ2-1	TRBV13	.	TGTGCCAGCAGCTCCTCCGGGACTCTTAATGAGCAGTTCTTC	CASSSSGTLNEQFF
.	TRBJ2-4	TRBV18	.	TGTGCCAGCTCACCCGGCGGGGTAAAAAACATTCAGTACTTC	CASSPGGVKNIQYF
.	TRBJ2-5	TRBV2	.	TGTGCCACGCGTGGGGGCGTACAAGAGACCCAGTACTTC	CATRGGVQETQYF
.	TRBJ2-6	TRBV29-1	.	TGCAGCGTTGACAGCTCTGGGGCCAACGTCCTGACTTTC	CSVDSSGANVLTF
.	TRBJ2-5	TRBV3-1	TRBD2	TGTGCCAGCAGCCAATGGACTAGCGGGGGCCATACTCAAGAGACCCAGTACTTC	CASSQWTSGGHTQETQYF
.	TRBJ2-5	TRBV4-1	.	TGCGCCAGCAGCCAAGAAGAGGGGGGGCGCGAGACCCAGTACTTC	CASSQEEGGRETQYF
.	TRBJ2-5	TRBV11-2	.	TGTGCCAGCAGCTTTAGGGGCCCTGGGACGGCCCAAGAGACCCAGTACTTC	CASSFRGPGTAQETQYF
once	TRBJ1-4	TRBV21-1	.	TGTGCCAGCACCCTAAGGGACCGAGACAGAGAAATTTTT	CASTLRDRDREIF
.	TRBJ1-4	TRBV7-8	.	TGTGCCAGCAGCCCGTCGGGGCTGAGGAGGGAAAAACTGTTTTTT	CASSPSGLRREKLFF
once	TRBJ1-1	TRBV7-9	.	TGTGCCAGCAGCTTAGGAAAGGACACTGAAGCTTTCTTT	CASSLGKDTEAFF
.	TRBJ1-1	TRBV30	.	TGTGCCTGGAGTGTTTTGAATCAAAACACTGAAGCTTTCTTT	CAWSVLNQNTEAFF
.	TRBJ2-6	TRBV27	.	TGTGCCAGCAGCGCAGGAGGCGGTGATCTCTCTGGGGCCAACGTCCTGACTTTC	CASSAGGGDLSGANVLTF
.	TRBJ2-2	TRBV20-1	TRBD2	TGCAGTGCTAGAGAAAGCGGGAGGGCCGGGGAGCTGTTTTTT	CSARESGRAGELFF
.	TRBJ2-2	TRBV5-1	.	TGCGCCAGCAGCTACCCGACAATACACGGGGAGCTGTTTTTT	CASSYPTIHGELFF
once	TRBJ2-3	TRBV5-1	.	TGCGCCAGCAGCTTGGATGGATTCGGCACAGATACGCAGTATTTT	CASSLDGFGTDTQYF
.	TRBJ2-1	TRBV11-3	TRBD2	TGTGCCAGCAGCTCTAGCGGGGGGGATGAGCAGTTCTTC	CASSSSGGDEQFF
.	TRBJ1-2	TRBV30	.	TGTGCCTGGACTAAACAGGGAGGGGCGTACTATGGCTACACCTTC	CAWTKQGGAYYGYTF
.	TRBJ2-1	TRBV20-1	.	TGCAGTGCCCTCCGGGACTGGAGCTCCTACAATGAGCAGTTCTTC	CSALRDWSSYNEQFF
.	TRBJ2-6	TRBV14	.	TGTGCCAGCAGCCACACAGGGTTTTATGGGGCCAACGTCCTGACTTTC	CASSHTGFYGANVLTF
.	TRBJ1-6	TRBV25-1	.	TGTGCCAGCAGTGAAGGGCCGTCACTTTCACCCCTCCACTTT	CASSEGPSLSPLHF
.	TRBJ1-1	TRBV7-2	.	TGTGCCAGCAGCTTAGGTTCACATAACACTGAAGCTTTCTTT	CASSLGSHNTEAFF
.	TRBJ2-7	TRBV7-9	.	TGTGCCAGCAGCCGGTCCGGGGATTCCGGTGACGAGCAGTACTTC	CASSRSGDSGDEQYF
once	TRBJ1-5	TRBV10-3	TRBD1	TGTGCCATCGGGGGGACAGGGGCGCATCAGCCCCAGCATTTT	CAIGGTGAHQPQHF
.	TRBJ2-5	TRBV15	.	TGTGCCACCAGCAGAGATCAGGGCTCCCAAGAGACCCAGTACTTC	CATSRDQGSQETQYF
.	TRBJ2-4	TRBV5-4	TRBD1	TGTGCCAGCAGCTTGGCACTAGGACAGGGCTCATACATTCAGTACTTC	CASSLALGQGSYIQYF
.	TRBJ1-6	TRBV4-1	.	TGCGCCAGCAGCCAGGGGGTCGGCTATAATTCACCCCTCCACTTT	CASSQGVGYNSPLHF
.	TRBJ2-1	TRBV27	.	TGTGCCAGCGGGCCGGTGGCGTACTACAATGAGCAGTTCTTC	CASGPVAYYNEQFF
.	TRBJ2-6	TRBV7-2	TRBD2	TGTGCCAGCAGCTTAGGGCTACTAGCGGCAGGGGCCAACGTCCTGACTTTC	CASSLGLLAAGANVLTF
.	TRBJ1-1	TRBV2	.	TGTGCCAGCAGTAGGGCAGGAAAGAACACTGAAGCTTTCTTT	CASSRAGKNTEAFF
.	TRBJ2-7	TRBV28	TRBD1	TGTGCCAGCAGTCTACAGGGGCTCAACGAGCAGTACTTC	CASSLQGLNEQYF
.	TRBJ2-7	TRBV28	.	TGTGCCAGCAGCTCCCGGGACCATCGGTCCTACGAGCAGTACTTC	CASSSRDHRSYEQYF
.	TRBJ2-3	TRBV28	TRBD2	TGTGCCAGCAGTTCCCCGGGTAGCGGGGGTGCAGATACGCAGTATTTT	CASSSPGSGGADTQYF
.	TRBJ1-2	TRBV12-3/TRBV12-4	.	TGTGCCAGCAGTTTAGAGGCGGAAACTTGGGGCTACACCTTC	CASSLEAETWGYTF
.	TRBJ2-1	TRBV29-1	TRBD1	TGCAGCGTTGAAAAGGGTGGACAGGGCAATGAGCAGTTCTTC	CSVEKGGQGNEQFF
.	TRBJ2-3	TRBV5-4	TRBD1	TGTGCCAGCAGCCGTGGACAGGGGGCGCCAGATACGCAGTATTTT	CASSRGQGAPDTQYF
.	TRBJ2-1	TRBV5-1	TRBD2	TGCGCCAGCAGCCCTCGTTTCTTAGCGGGAGTCCATGAGCAGTTCTTC	CASSPRFLAGVHEQFF
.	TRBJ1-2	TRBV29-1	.	TGCAGCGTTGGTGGTTCGAGGAACTATGGCTACACCTTC	CSVGGSRNYGYTF
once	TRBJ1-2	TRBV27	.	TGTGCCAGCAGTCGCCTCAGTGCCGGGAACTATGGCTACACCTTC	CASSRLSAGNYGYTF
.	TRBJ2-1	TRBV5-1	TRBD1	TGCGCCAGCAGCTTGGAGGGGACAGGGTACCACAATGAGCAGTTCTTC	CASSLEGTGYHNEQFF
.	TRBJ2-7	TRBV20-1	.	TGCAGTGCTCGTAAAGTTCCATCCGGGACGGGTTACGAGCAGTACTTC	CSARKVPSGTGYEQYF
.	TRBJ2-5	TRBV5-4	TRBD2	TGTGCCAGCAGCCCTATAGCGGGGAGGCAAGAGACCCAGTACTTC	CASSPIAGRQETQYF
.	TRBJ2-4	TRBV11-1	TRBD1	TGTGCCAGCAGCCACCAGAGGGGACAGGGGGGTCCACTAGCCAAAAACATTCAGTACTTC	CASSHQRGQGGPLAKNIQYF
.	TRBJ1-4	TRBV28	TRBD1	TGTGCCAGCACTCCCCTCGGGACAGGGGACCAAAAACTGTTTTTT	CASTPLGTGDQKLFF
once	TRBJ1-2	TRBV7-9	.	TGTGCCAGCAGCTTAGACCCGCAGAACTATGGCTACACCTTC	CASSLDPQNYGYTF
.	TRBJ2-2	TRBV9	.	TGTGCCAGCAGCGTAGGGACAGTGACCGGGGAGCTGTTTTTT	CASSVGTVTGELFF
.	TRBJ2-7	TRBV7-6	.	TGTGCCAGCAGCTTAGGGGACTACGAGCAGTACTTC	CASSLGDYEQYF
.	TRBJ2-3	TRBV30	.	TGTGCCTGGAGTGTTTACAGGGCCGCAGATACGCAGTATTTT	CAWSVYRAADTQYF
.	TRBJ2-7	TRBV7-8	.	TGTGCCAGCAGCTTAGTTCGGGGCAGCTCCTACGAGCAGTACTTC	CASSLVRGSSYEQYF
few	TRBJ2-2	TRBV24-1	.	TGTGCCACCAGTGCACAGGGGAACACCGGGGAGCTGTTTTTT	CATSAQGNTGELFF
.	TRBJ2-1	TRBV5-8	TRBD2	TGTGCCAGCAGCTGGGAGCTAGCGGTCTACAATGAGCAGTTCTTC	CASSWELAVYNEQFF